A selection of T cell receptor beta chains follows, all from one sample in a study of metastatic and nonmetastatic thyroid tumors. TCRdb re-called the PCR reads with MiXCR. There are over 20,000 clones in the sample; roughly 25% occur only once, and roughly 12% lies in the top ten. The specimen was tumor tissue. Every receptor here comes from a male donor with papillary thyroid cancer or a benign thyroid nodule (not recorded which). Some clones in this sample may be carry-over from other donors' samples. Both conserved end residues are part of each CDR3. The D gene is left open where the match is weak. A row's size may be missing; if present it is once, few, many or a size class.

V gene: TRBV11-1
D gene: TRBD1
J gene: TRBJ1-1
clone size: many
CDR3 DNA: TGTGCCAGCAGCTCAACGACAGGGGGAACGAACACTGAAGCTTTCTTT
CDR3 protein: CASSSTTGGTNTEAFF

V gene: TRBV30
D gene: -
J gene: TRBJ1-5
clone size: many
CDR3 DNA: TGTGCCTGGAGTCCGGCGAACCATCAGCCCCAGCATTTT
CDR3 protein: CAWSPANHQPQHF

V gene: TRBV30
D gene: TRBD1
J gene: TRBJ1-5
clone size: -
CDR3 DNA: TGTGCCTGGAGTTTCGCTGGACAGGTCATTAATCAGCCCCAGCATTTT
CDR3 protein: CAWSFAGQVINQPQHF

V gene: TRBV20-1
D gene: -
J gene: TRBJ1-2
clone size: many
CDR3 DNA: TGCAGTGCTAGAGATCGCGGAGGTCCGGACTATGGCTACACCTTC
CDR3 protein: CSARDRGGPDYGYTF

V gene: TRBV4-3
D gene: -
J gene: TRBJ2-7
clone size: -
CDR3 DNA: TGCGCCAGCAGCCAAGACGACAACTACTACGAGCAGTACTTC
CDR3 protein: CASSQDDNYYEQYF

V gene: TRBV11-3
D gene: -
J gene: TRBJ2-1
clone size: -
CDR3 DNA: TGTGCCAGCAGCTTAGCCCCAGATGAGCATTTCTTC
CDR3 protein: CASSLAPDEHFF

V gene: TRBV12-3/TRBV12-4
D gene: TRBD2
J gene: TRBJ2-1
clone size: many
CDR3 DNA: TGTGCCAGCAGTGCGGGGGAGAAAAAAAATGAGCAGTTCTTC
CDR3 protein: CASSAGEKKNEQFF

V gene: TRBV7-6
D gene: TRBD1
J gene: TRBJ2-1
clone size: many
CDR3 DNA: TGTGCCAGCAGCTCACAGGGGGTCGGTGAGCAGTTCTTC
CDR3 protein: CASSSQGVGEQFF

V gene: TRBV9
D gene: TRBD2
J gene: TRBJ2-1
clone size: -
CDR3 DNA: TGTGCCAGCAGCGTAGACCTAGCGGGTCGTGAGCAGTTCTTC
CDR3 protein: CASSVDLAGREQFF

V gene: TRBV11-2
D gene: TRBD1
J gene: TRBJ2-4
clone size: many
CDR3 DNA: TGTGCCAGCAGCCCCAAAGGGTGGGGGACAGGGATAGCCAAAAACATTCAGTACTTC
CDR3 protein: CASSPKGWGTGIAKNIQYF

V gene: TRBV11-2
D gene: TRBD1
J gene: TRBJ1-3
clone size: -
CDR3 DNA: TGTGCCAGCAGCTTAAGGGGGCGGACTGCGGGTGCTGGAAACACCATATATTTT
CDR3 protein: CASSLRGRTAGAGNTIYF

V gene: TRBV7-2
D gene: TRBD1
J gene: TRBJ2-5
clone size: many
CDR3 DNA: TGTGCCAGCAGCTTAGGAGGGACAGGGGGAATTCAAGAGACCCAGTACTTC
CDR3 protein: CASSLGGTGGIQETQYF

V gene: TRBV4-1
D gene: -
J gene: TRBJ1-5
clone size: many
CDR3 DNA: TGCGCCAGCAGCCCCCGGGAGGGCAATCAGCCCCAGCATTTT
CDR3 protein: CASSPREGNQPQHF

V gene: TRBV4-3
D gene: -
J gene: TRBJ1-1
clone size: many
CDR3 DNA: TGCGCCAGCAGCCAAACCGGGAAGGGTTACACTGAAGCTTTCTTT
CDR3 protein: CASSQTGKGYTEAFF

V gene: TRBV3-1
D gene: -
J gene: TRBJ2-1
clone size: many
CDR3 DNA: TGTGCCAGCAGCCGAGGCGGGAATGAGCAGTTCTTC
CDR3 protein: CASSRGGNEQFF

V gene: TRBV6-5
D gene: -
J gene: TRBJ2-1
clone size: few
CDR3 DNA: TGTGCCAGCAGTTACTCTGCGGGTAGCGGCTCATACAATGAGCAGTTCTTC
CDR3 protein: CASSYSAGSGSYNEQFF

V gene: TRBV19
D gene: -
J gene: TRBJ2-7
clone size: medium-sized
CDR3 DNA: TGTGCCAGTAGTATAGGCGAGGGGTACGAGCAGTACTTC
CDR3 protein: CASSIGEGYEQYF

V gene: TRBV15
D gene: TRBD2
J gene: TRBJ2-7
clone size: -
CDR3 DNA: TGTGCCACCAGCAGATATTACCCCGGACTAGCGGGAAACTACGAGCAGTACTTC
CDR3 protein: CATSRYYPGLAGNYEQYF

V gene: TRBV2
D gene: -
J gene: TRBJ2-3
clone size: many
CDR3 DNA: TGTGCCAGCAGTGACGCGACCCACACAGATACGCAGTATTTT
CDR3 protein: CASSDATHTDTQYF

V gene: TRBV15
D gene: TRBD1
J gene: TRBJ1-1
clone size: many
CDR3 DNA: TGTGCCACCAGCAGAGGCCAGGGGGCGGGGAATGAAGCTTTCTTT
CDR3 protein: CATSRGQGAGNEAFF

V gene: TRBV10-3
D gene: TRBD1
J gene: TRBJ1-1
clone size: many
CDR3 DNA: TGTGCCGCACAGGGGGGGACTGAAGCTTTCTTT
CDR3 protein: CAAQGGTEAFF

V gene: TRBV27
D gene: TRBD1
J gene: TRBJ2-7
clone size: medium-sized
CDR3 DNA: TGTGCCAGCAGCAAAGACTTGGGACAGGGAGTCTACGAGCAGTACTTC
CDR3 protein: CASSKDLGQGVYEQYF

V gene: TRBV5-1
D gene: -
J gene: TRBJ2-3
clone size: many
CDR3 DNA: TGCGCCAGCAGTTCCCAGGGCGGAAGCACAGATACGCAGTATTTT
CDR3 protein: CASSSQGGSTDTQYF

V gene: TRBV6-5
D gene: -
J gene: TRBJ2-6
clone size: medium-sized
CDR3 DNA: TGTGCCAGCAGTTACGCAGGGGGGCGGGCTGGGGCCAACGTCCTGACTTTC
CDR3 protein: CASSYAGGRAGANVLTF

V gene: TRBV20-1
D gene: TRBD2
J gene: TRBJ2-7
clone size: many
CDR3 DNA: TGCAGTGCTAGAGATCAGGGGACTAGCGGGATCGAGCAGTACTTC
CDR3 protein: CSARDQGTSGIEQYF

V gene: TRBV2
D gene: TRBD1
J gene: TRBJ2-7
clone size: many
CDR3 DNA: TGTGCCAGCAGTGGGACGGACAGGGGTACAAAGCAGTACTTC
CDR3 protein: CASSGTDRGTKQYF

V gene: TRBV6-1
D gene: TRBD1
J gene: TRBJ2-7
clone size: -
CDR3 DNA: TGTGCCAGCAGCTCGGGACAGGGGTACGACGAGCAGTACTTC
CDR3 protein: CASSSGQGYDEQYF

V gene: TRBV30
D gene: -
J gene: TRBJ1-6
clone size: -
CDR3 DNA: TGTGCCTGGAGTGAAACGGATAATTCACCCCTCCACTTT
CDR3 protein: CAWSETDNSPLHF

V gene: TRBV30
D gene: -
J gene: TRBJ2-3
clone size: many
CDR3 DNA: TGTGCCTGGAGCCTACTCGGGGGACCGCAGTATTTT
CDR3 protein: CAWSLLGGPQYF

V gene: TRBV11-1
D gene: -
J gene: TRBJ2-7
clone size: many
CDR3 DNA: TGTGCCAGCAGCGTGGGGCCAGGGGTAACCCACGAGCAGTACTTC
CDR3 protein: CASSVGPGVTHEQYF

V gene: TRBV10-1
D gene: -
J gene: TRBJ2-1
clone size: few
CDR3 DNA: TGCGCCAGCCCCGGCGGCACAAATGAGCAGTTCTTC
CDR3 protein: CASPGGTNEQFF

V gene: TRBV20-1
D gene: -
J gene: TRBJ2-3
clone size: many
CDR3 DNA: TGCAGTGCTAGTGACGCCCTTAGAGCCACAGATACGCAGTATTTT
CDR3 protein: CSASDALRATDTQYF

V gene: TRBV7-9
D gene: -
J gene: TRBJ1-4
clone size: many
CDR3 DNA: TGTGCCAGCAGCTCACAATGGAACGCAGCTAATGAAAAACTGTTTTTT
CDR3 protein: CASSSQWNAANEKLFF

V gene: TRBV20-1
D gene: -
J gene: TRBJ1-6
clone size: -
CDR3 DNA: TGCAGTGCTAGAGACGGCCTCGGAAGCTCACCCCTCCACTTT
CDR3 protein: CSARDGLGSSPLHF

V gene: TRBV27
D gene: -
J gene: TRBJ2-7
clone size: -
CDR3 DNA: TGTGCCAGCAGTTTATCGAGTACAGGGAGGTACGAGCAGTACTTC
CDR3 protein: CASSLSSTGRYEQYF

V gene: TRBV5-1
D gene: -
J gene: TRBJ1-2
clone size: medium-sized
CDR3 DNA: TGCGCCAGCAGGCTCGCGACAGGAGACTTCTATGGCTACACCTTC
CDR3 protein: CASRLATGDFYGYTF

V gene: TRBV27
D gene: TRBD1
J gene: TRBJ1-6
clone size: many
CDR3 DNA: TGTGCCAGCAGTTTGGGACAGGGGGCAGGGTCACCCCTCCACTTT
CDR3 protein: CASSLGQGAGSPLHF

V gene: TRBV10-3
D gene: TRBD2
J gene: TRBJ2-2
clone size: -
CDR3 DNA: TGTGCCATCAGTGAGTCCTCTCTTCTAGCGGGGTCGACCGGGGAGCTGTTTTTT
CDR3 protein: CAISESSLLAGSTGELFF

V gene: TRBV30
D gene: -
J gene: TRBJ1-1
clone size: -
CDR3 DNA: TGTGCCTGGAGTGCCTGGGGCGACACTGAAGCTTTCTTT
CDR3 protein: CAWSAWGDTEAFF

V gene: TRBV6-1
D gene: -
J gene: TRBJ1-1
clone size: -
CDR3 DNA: TGTGACGTTTCACAACAGGGAGCGATCACTGAAGCTTTCTTT
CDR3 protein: CDVSQQGAITEAFF

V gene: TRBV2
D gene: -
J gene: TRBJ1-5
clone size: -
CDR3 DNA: TGTGCCAGCAGTGAAGTGTTGACTCATCGGCCCCAGCATTTT
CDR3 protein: CASSEVLTHRPQHF

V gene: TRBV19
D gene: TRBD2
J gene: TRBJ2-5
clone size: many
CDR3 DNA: TGTGCCAGTAAAGTCGCGGGAGGAGCAGAGACCCAGTACTTC
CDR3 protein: CASKVAGGAETQYF

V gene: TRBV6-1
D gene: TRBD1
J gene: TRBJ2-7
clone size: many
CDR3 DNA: TGTGCCAGCAGTTTGACAGGGGGGGCCTACGAGCAGTACTTC
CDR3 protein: CASSLTGGAYEQYF

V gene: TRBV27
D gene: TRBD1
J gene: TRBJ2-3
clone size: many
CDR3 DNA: TGTGCCAGCAGTTGGAGGACAGGGGGCACAGATACGCAGTATTTT
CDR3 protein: CASSWRTGGTDTQYF

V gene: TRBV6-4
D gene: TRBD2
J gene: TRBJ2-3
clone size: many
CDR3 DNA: TGTGCCAGCAGTGACACTAGCGGGAGTGCAGATACGCAGTATTTT
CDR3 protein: CASSDTSGSADTQYF

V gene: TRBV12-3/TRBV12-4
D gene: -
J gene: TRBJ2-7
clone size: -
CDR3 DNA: TGTGCCAGCAGTTTGGGACTCCCGGGCCCCGAGCAGTACTTC
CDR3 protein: CASSLGLPGPEQYF

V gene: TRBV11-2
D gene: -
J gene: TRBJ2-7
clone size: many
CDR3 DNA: TGTGCCAGCAGCCCCCAGGACTTCCGCTACGAGCAGTACTTC
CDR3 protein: CASSPQDFRYEQYF

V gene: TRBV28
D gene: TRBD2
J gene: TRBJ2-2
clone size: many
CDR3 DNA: TGTGCCAGCAGCGGACTAGCGGGGCGACGGGGCGGGGAGCTGTTTTTT
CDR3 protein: CASSGLAGRRGGELFF

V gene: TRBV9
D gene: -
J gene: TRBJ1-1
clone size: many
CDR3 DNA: TGTGCCAGCAGCGTAGTGCCCGAATACACTGAAGCTTTCTTT
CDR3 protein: CASSVVPEYTEAFF

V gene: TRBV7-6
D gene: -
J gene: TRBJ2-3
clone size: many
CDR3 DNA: TGTGCCAGCAGCAATTGGGGGGATGGGCCACAGACAGATACGCAGTATTTT
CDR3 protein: CASSNWGDGPQTDTQYF

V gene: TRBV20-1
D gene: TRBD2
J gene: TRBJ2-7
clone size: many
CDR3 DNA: TGCAGTGCTAGCATCCAGTGGGCCGGGACTAGCGGGAGTTACCCATCCTACGAGCAGTACTTC
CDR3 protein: CSASIQWAGTSGSYPSYEQYF